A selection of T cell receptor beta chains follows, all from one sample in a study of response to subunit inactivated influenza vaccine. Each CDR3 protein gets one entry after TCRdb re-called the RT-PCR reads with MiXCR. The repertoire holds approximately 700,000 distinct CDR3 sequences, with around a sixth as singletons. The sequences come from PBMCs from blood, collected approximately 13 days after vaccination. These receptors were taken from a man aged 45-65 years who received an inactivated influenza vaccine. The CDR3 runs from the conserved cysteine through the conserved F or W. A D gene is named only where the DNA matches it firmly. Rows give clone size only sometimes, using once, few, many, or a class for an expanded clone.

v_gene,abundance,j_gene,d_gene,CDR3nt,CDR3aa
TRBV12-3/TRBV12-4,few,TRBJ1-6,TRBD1,TGTGCCAGCAGTGCCCCCGGGACAGGGGTTAATTCACCCCTCCACTTT,CASSAPGTGVNSPLHF
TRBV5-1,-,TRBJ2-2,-,TGCGCCAGCAGCTTGGAACCAATGACAGTTAACACCGGGGAGCTGTTTTTT,CASSLEPMTVNTGELFF
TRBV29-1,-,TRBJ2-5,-,TGCAGCGGGGGGGAGTTGCCCCAGTACTTC,CSGGELPQYF
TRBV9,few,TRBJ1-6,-,TGTGCCAGCAGCGTAGGAGGCAGGTTAAGTAGGAGTTCACCCCTCCACTTT,CASSVGGRLSRSSPLHF
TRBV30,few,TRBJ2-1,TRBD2,TGTGCCTGGAGTGAGTTAGCGGGGGGGCTCAATGAGCAGTTCTTC,CAWSELAGGLNEQFF
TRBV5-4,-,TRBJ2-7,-,TGTGCCAGCAGCTCGGCCCGGACCTACGAGCAGTACTTC,CASSSARTYEQYF
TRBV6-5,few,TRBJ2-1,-,TGTGCCAGCAGTTACGACTATTCCAGAAATGAGCAGTTCTTC,CASSYDYSRNEQFF
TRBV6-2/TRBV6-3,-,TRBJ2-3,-,TGTGCCAGCAGTTACGGACCGCGACCAGATACGCAGTATTTT,CASSYGPRPDTQYF
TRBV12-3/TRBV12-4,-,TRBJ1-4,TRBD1,TGTGCCAGCAGTTCGACAGGGGGCCCTAATGAAAAACTGTTTTTT,CASSSTGGPNEKLFF
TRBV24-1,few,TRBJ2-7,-,TGTGCCACCAGTGACAGGGTCTACTACGAGCAGTACTTC,CATSDRVYYEQYF
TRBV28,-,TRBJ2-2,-,TGTGCCAGCATTGATTCCGCCGGGGAGCTGTTTTTT,CASIDSAGELFF
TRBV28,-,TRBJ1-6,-,TGTGCCAGCTTCGGACAGAAGAATTCACCCCTCCACTTT,CASFGQKNSPLHF